The 2 T cell receptor beta chains listed next were all sequenced from one sample in a study of cytomegalovirus exposure and HLA in healthy donors. PCR was performed using 60 Vbeta and 13 Jbeta primers. Assay used: immunoSEQ multiplex PCR; TCRdb lists only in-frame clones, some missing. The table records approximately 160,000 clones, 83% of them present only once. The specimen sequenced was PBMCs. The receptors originated from a man aged 50-59 years in good health and CMV-seropositive.

This rearrangement joins TRBV6-4 to TRBJ2-1; D gene unclear. The CDR3 has 13 amino acids. The germline V gene has CDR1 MRHNA and CDR2 SNTAGT. Deletions cut 7 bases from V and 8 bases from J, with 15 bases between. This CDR3 reads CASNEERGDEQFF. The CDR3, as DNA: TGTGCCAGCAATGAAGAGCGCGGTGATGAGCAGTTCTTC.

The V gene is TRBV6-5, the J gene TRBJ1-2, with D possibly TRBD1 on 5 matching bases. This CDR3 region has 13 residues. Germline CDR1 MNHEY, CDR2 SVGAGI. Trimming took off 5 bases at V and 3 bases at J, with 10 bases between the two ends. The CDR3 DNA sequence: TGTGCCAGCAGTCCCCAGGGCTACTATGGCTACACCTTC. Residues: CASSPQGYYGYTF.